The source of this T cell receptor (beta chain) is a study of memory B cells and T cells in multiple sclerosis. Measured with immunoSEQ multiplex PCR; TCRdb has only the in-frame clones, and not every one. The data show under 50,000 clones, approximately 80% seen once. Study findings and constraints: Compartments had unequal clone-set sizes, affecting shared clonotype counts.

Germline loops: CDR1 MNHEY, CDR2 SVGAGI. The CDR3 sequence is 16 residues long. V dropped 1 base and J dropped 3; count of bases not matched to a gene: 5. As concerns this clone: The antigen remains undetermined.

Separate sequencing covered autoproliferating (CFSE-dim) and non-proliferating (CFSE-high) T cells from stimulus-free culture. Approximately 5x10^7 CFSE-labeled PBMCs were cultured around seven days unstimulated, then replicate wells were pooled. Without exogenous stimuli, 0.4 to 0.6 uM CFSE-labeled PBMCs were cultured serum-free. The sample taken for sequencing was PBMCs from blood kept in culture. This clonotype was obtained from a human donor with multiple sclerosis. The chain employs TRBV6-5 and TRBJ2-3, with TRBD1 identical over 9 bases. The CDR3 DNA reads as TGTGCCAGCAGTTACTTCTCGACAGGGGGAACAGATACGCAGTATTTT. This codes for CASSYFSTGGTDTQYF.